These 28 T cell receptor beta chains originate from one sample sequenced in a study. TCRdb called the RT-PCR reads again in MiXCR, with one record for every CDR3 protein. The data show approximately 720,000 distinct CDR3 sequences, 12% to 15% seen once. The sequencing sample was made of memory CD4+ T cells from blood. The origin of the receptors is a female donor in good health, serving as a healthy control.

This clonotype has only a few counts. The chain combines TRBV24-1 with TRBJ2-1, with 7 bases that match TRBD2. Germline V gene data show CDR1 as KGHDR and CDR2 as SFDVKD. J was trimmed by 5 bases and V by 5 bases; bases with no gene match: 8. The CDR3 covers 15 residues. CDR3 DNA sequence: TGTGCCACCAGTGGCCCCGGGACTAATAACAATGAGCAGTTCTTC. It translates to CATSGPGTNNNEQFF.

This chain links TRBV20-1 with TRBJ1-1; 7 bases match TRBD1. J lost 5 bases, V lost 5 bases, and 8 bases had no gene match. Germline values: CDR1 DFQATT, CDR2 SNEGSKA (reference sequence). The CDR3 contains 13 residues. CDR3 loop: CSAPLGQSTEAFF. CDR3 DNA: TGCAGTGCTCCGCTGGGACAGTCGACTGAAGCTTTCTTT.

This chain uses TRBV6-2 or TRBV6-3 with TRBJ2-7, with D unclear. Looked up from germline, CDR1 is MNHEY and CDR2 is SVGEGT. This CDR3 is 17 amino acids long. Trimming cost V 2 bases and J 0 bases, with 17 bases left between them. The CDR3 region is CASSYPLRQADSYEQYF. CDR3 nucleotide sequence: TGTGCCAGCAGTTACCCCCTCAGGCAGGCGGACTCCTACGAGCAGTACTTC.

The V gene is TRBV5-6, the J gene TRBJ2-5, with 7 bases lining up with TRBD2. Germline CDR1 SGHDT, CDR2 YYEEEE. CDR3 size: 15 residues. The junction had 11 bases not matched to a gene; V was cut back by 4 bases and J by 5 bases. DNA for the CDR3: TGTGCCAGCAGCCAAGAGTGGGGCGGGGGTGAGACCCAGTACTTC. Translating it yields CASSQEWGGGETQYF. Full variable domain (missing parts from reference TRBV5-6 and TRBJ2-5): DAGVTQSPTHLIKTRGQQVTLRCSPKSGHDTVSWYQQALGQGPQFIFQYYEEEERQRGNFPDRFSGHQFPNYSSELNVNALLLGDSALYLCASSQEWGGGETQYFGPGTRLLVL.

This chain connects TRBV7-2 to TRBJ1-6, with D hard to call. Germline V lookup: CDR1 SGHTA, CDR2 FQGNSA. V dropped 3 bases and J dropped 4 bases, with 13 bases sitting between them. The CDR3 runs to 16 residues. As DNA, the CDR3 is TGTGCCAGCAGCTTCTCAGGCGGACTTTATAATTCACCCCTCCACTTT. As protein: CASSFSGGLYNSPLHF.

The chain uses TRBV5-1 and TRBJ2-3, with D hard to call. Germline V gene lookup returns CDR1 SGHRS and CDR2 YFSETQ. The CDR3 runs to 12 residues. V lost 7 bases and J 4 bases, leaving 10 bases between the germline ends. For the CDR3, the DNA is TGCGCCAGCGGTGATACGGCAGATACGCAGTATTTT. The encoded protein is CASGDTADTQYF. Combining the CDR3 with reference TRBV5-1 and TRBJ2-3 gives the whole variable domain KAGVTQTPRYLIKTRGQQVTLSCSPISGHRSVSWYQQTPGQGLQFLFEYFSETQRNKGNFPGRFSGRQFSNSRSEMNVSTLELGDSALYLCASGDTADTQYFGPGTRLTVL.

The V call is TRBV7-8, the J call TRBJ2-3, with a tentative D call TRBD2 (6 bases). The CDR3 totals 17 residues. The germline V and J ends were trimmed by 4 bases and 0 bases, with 17 bases remaining between them. Per the germline V gene, CDR1 is SGHVS and CDR2 is FQNEAQ. CDR3 coding DNA: TGTGCCAGCAGCTCTATTATAGCGGTTACTAGCACAGATACGCAGTATTTT. This encodes CASSSIIAVTSTDTQYF.

This clonotype was recorded a few times. The gene calls are TRBV18 and TRBJ1-1, with TRBD1 as a possible D gene (5 bases). V was cut by 6 bases and J by 1 base, with 15 bases left in between. CDR1 and CDR2 (germline): KGHSH, LQKENI. CDR3 length: 15 amino acids. The CDR3 protein is CASSLPGTRNTEAFF. Here the CDR3 DNA reads TGTGCCAGCTCGCTTCCAGGGACCCGGAACACTGAAGCTTTCTTT.

This clonotype came up many times. The chain couples TRBV4-2 to TRBJ2-5, with TRBD1 matching 9 bases. The CDR3 has 16 amino acids. The V and J ends lost 1 base and 4 bases, in that order; junction bases with no gene match: 7. The V gene's germline CDR1 is LGHNA and CDR2 YNFKEQ. DNA for the CDR3: TGTGCCAGCAGCCAAGGGGATACAGGGGGCGTAGAGACCCAGTACTTC. Translation gives CASSQGDTGGVETQYF.

Here the CDR3 DNA reads TGCGCCAGCAGACCAGCAGGGGGAGTCGAAGAGACCCAGTACTTC. Translation gives CASRPAGGVEETQYF. The rearrangement joins TRBV5-1 to TRBJ2-5; TRBD1 matches 7 bases. The CDR3 has 15 residues. The germline V gene has CDR1 SGHRS and CDR2 YFSETQ. The V segment lost 5 bases and the J segment 3 bases; nucleotides outside the gene matches: 10. Looking up the rest from reference TRBV5-1 and TRBJ2-5 gives the full variable domain: KAGVTQTPRYLIKTRGQQVTLSCSPISGHRSVSWYQQTPGQGLQFLFEYFSETQRNKGNFPGRFSGRQFSNSRSEMNVSTLELGDSALYLCASRPAGGVEETQYFGPGTRLLVL.

The chain is built from TRBV6-5 and TRBJ1-2; 7 bases line up with TRBD1. Losses at the gene ends were 5 bases for V and 2 bases for J; bases not matched to a gene: 5. Germline loops: CDR1 MNHEY, CDR2 SVGAGI. The CDR3 totals 14 residues. CDR3 nucleotide sequence: TGTGCCAGCAGTGAAATGGGACAGAACTATGGCTACACCTTC. This codes for CASSEMGQNYGYTF.

The table lists this clonotype with a few counts. The chain employs TRBV6-5 and TRBJ1-4; a possible D gene is TRBD1 (5 bases). Germline V CDR1 and CDR2: MNHEY, SVGAGI. Trimming stripped 2 bases from V and 8 bases from J, with 12 bases between. This CDR3 has 14 residues. The CDR3 region is CASSYRGLGEKLFF. The DNA for the CDR3 is TGTGCCAGCAGTTACAGGGGATTGGGGGAAAAACTGTTTTTT.

This chain links TRBV28 with TRBJ2-1; maybe TRBD2 (5 bases). Germline V CDR1 and CDR2: MDHEN, SYDVKM. There are 10 residues in the CDR3. Trimming removed 10 bases at V and 5 bases at J, with 6 bases between. The CDR3 reads CATGDNEQFF. CDR3 sequence (DNA): TGTGCCACCGGGGACAATGAGCAGTTCTTC.

This clonotype was seen only a few times. The chain uses TRBV4-2 and TRBJ1-5, with D maybe TRBD1 (5 bases). V was pared by 1 base and J by 2 bases, with 9 bases between. CDR1 LGHNA and CDR2 YNFKEQ come from the germline V gene. The CDR3 runs to 15 residues. The CDR3: CASSQATGGNQPQHF. The CDR3, as DNA: TGTGCCAGCAGCCAAGCAACAGGTGGCAATCAGCCCCAGCATTTT.

The J gene is TRBJ2-3, the V gene TRBV28, with 10 bases lining up with TRBD2. The germline CDR1 and CDR2 sequences are MDHEN and SYDVKM. The CDR3 totals 17 residues. J lost 5 bases, V lost 6 bases, and 14 bases had no gene match. The CDR3: CASSPPQAGGIRDTQYF. CDR3 DNA: TGTGCCAGCAGCCCACCGCAAGCGGGAGGGATCCGAGATACGCAGTATTTT.

This clonotype was seen only a few times. DNA for the CDR3: TGCAGTGCTAGCGCGGCTGGGAACACTGAAGCTTTCTTT. It is translated as CSASAAGNTEAFF. The chain couples TRBV20-1 to TRBJ1-1; D remains ambiguous. The CDR3 totals 13 residues. Per germline, CDR1 DFQATT and CDR2 SNEGSKA (reference sequence). V lost 3 bases to trimming and J lost 1 base, with 9 bases between them.

This clonotype has a handful of counts. Relative to the germline gene, one junction end is altered; a read error may explain this. The rearrangement links TRBV7-7 to TRBJ1-3; 9 bases map to TRBD1. Germline CDR1 is SSHAT and CDR2 is FNYEAQ (reference sequence). The CDR3 consists of 15 residues. CDR3 loop: CASSLGTGRGNTIYF. The CDR3 region has the DNA TGTGCTAGCAGCTTAGGGACAGGGAGAGGAAACACCATATATTTT.

This clonotype was seen many times. V gene TRBV12-3 or TRBV12-4 combines with J gene TRBJ1-2, with D uncertain. V was shortened by 4 bases and J by 3 bases, with 3 bases between the two germline ends. The CDR3 runs 11 residues. The CDR3 here is CASSSYYGYTF. The CDR3 DNA follows: TGTGCCAGCAGTTCATACTATGGCTACACCTTC.

This clonotype turned up a few times. The V call is TRBV10-3, the J call TRBJ2-2, with D possibly TRBD2 on 5 matching bases. The CDR3 runs to 13 residues. Trimming pared 2 bases from V and 5 bases from J, leaving 6 bases between. Germline V gene data show CDR1 as ENHRY and CDR2 as SYGVKD. The CDR3 DNA reads TGTGCCATCAGTGAGCTAGCAACCGGGGAGCTGTTTTTT. It specifies CAISELATGELFF.

This clonotype was seen many times. The V and J genes are TRBV7-2 and TRBJ2-3; TRBD2 matches 8 bases. The CDR3 totals 17 residues. The germline V gene has CDR1 SGHTA and CDR2 FQGNSA. After removal of 4 bases from V and 1 base from J, the junction contained 10 bases not matched to a gene. CDR3 in amino acids: CASSSGGGRMGTDTQYF. In nucleotides, the CDR3 is TGTGCCAGCAGCTCGGGGGGGGGGCGCATGGGCACAGATACGCAGTATTTT.

The table lists this clonotype with a few counts. The chain employs TRBV18 and TRBJ2-1; TRBD2 matches 15 bases. Germline values: CDR1 KGHSH, CDR2 LQKENI. Germline trimming cut 3 bases from V and 8 bases from J; bases unmatched to any gene: 8. CDR3 length: 17 residues. CDR3 bases: TGTGCCAGCTCACCGCAATCGCGGACTAGCGGGGGGGATGAGCAGTTCTTC. The encoded protein is CASSPQSRTSGGDEQFF.

V is TRBV5-5 and J is TRBJ1-3; 8 bases agree with TRBD1. CDR1 is SGHKS and CDR2 is YYEKEE in the germline V gene (reference sequence). The CDR3 is 17 residues long. The J segment lost 0 bases and the V segment lost 3 bases, leaving 8 bases of the junction unmatched. Here the CDR3 reads CASSSMTGATSGNTIYF. The CDR3 DNA reads as TGTGCCAGCAGCTCAATGACAGGGGCGACCTCTGGAAACACCATATATTTT.

CDR3 nucleotides: TGCAGTGCCCAGAGGGGGGGCGACTACGAGCAGTACTTC. This encodes CSAQRGGDYEQYF. The rearrangement links TRBV20-1 to TRBJ2-7, with D perhaps matching TRBD2 (7 bases). This CDR3 has 13 residues. Trimming took 6 bases from V and 3 from J, leaving 15 bases between them. CDR1 is DFQATT, CDR2 SNEGSKA, per germline (reference sequence).

The J gene is TRBJ2-3, the V gene TRBV6-2 or TRBV6-3; 9 positions agree with TRBD1. This CDR3 has 14 amino acids. CDR1 is MNHEY, CDR2 SVGEGT, per germline. Unmatched junction bases numbered 10, after V lost 6 bases and J lost 9 bases. This chain's CDR3 is CASRGQGGTATQYF. CDR3 DNA: TGTGCCAGCAGGGGACAGGGAGGTACAGCCACGCAGTATTTT.

This chain connects TRBV5-1 to TRBJ2-7; D possibly corresponds to TRBD2 (6 bases). The CDR3 consists of 14 residues. The V gene lost 2 bases and the J gene lost 3 bases, with 12 bases spanning the gap. The germline V gene has CDR1 SGHRS and CDR2 YFSETQ. Here the CDR3 reads CASSFGGNLYEQYF. The CDR3 nucleotides are TGCGCCAGCAGCTTTGGGGGGAATCTCTACGAGCAGTACTTC.

This clonotype has ten or more counts. V is TRBV10-3 and J is TRBJ2-1; 12 bases line up with TRBD2. The CDR3 runs to 18 residues. Trimming at V came to 6 bases and at J to 4 bases, leaving 13 bases not matched to a gene. Germline CDR1 and CDR2: ENHRY and SYGVKD. The CDR3 coding sequence is TGTGCCATCAGCGCTACCCCACCGGGACTAGCGGGTTACAATGAGCAGTTCTTC. Translating gives CAISATPPGLAGYNEQFF.

In this sample, this clonotype turned up a few times. This chain uses TRBV20-1 with TRBJ1-4, with D tentatively TRBD1 (5 bases). The CDR3 consists of 14 residues. The germline V gene encodes CDR1 DFQATT and CDR2 SNEGSKA (reference sequence). Trimming took off 1 base at V and 6 bases at J, with 12 bases between the two ends. The CDR3 is CSARALGTDEKLFF. In DNA form, the CDR3 reads TGCAGTGCTAGAGCGTTGGGGACCGATGAAAAACTGTTTTTT.

This clonotype was recorded at least ten times. The chain employs TRBV7-9 and TRBJ2-3; no firm D call. V lost 5 bases to trimming and J lost 0 bases, with 9 bases between them. Germline V gene lookup returns CDR1 SEHNR and CDR2 FQNEAQ (reference sequence). This CDR3 is 14 amino acids long. This CDR3 reads CASSEPASTDTQYF. DNA for the CDR3: TGTGCCAGCAGCGAACCGGCTAGCACAGATACGCAGTATTTT.